This TCR beta chain was identified in a study of cytomegalovirus exposure and HLA in healthy donors. Study information: Earlier sequencing of about 179 million T cells yielded 100 million to 120 million unique TCR beta sequences.

PCR used 60 Vbeta primers and 13 Jbeta primers. The data were produced by immunoSEQ multiplex PCR, yet TCRdb's version contains in-frame clones alone and is incomplete. The sample carries under 150,000 clones, over 75% recorded once. The CDR3 contains 15 residues. Germline assignment: CDR1 SGHNT and CDR2 YYREEE (reference sequence). V shed 4 bases, J shed 4 bases, and the junction held 5 bases outside the gene matches. Source material: PBMCs. The rearrangement links TRBV5-4 to TRBJ2-3; TRBD2 matches at 11 bases. This TCR was sampled from a woman younger than 35 in good health and CMV-seronegative. The CDR3 DNA is TGTGCCAGCAGCCCGTTAGCGGGAGGGGCAGATACGCAGTATTTT. Translated: CASSPLAGGADTQYF.